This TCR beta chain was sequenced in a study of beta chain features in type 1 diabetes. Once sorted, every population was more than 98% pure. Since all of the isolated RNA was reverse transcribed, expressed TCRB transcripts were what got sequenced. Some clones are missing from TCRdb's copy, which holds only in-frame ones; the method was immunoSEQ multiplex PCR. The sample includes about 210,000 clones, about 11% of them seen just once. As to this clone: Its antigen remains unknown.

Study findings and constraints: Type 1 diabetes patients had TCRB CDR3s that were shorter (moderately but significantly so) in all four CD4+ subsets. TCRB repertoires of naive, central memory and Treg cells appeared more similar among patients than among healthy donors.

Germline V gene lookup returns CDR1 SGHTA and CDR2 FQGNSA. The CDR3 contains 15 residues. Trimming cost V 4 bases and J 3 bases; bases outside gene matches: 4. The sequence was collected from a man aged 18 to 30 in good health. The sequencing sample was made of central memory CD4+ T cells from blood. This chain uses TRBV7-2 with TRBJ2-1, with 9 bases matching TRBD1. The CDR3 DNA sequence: TGTGCCAGCAGCTCGGACAGGGGTCTCTACAATGAGCAGTTCTTC. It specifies CASSSDRGLYNEQFF.